This T cell receptor (beta chain) came from a study of shared clonotypes between healthy human individuals (dated by TCRdb to about 2020). Context from the whole study: The cohort included three men and a couple of women between 18 and 49 years of age. For each donor, CD4 naive and CD4 memory were each given three plates, CD8 naive was given two plates, and CD8 memory was given one plate. To estimate repertoire size and how much clonotypes are shared between individuals, the study performed deep sequencing of blood TCR repertoires from a few healthy adults. To increase sequencing depth and limit assay-specific biases, different laboratories used diverse techniques to prepare libraries and sequence TCR repertoires. Each donor's leukapheresis produced roughly between roughly 0.9 and 8.9 billion PBMCs.

The donors were healthy, HIV-negative adults with no recently reported acute infections or vaccinations. Every donor was a Caucasian adult residing in Nashville, Tennessee, USA. CD4+ T cells were enriched by magnetic negative selection; naive cells were then positively selected on CD45RA, and the negative fraction formed the memory subset. After blood collection by leukapheresis, PBMCs were isolated using Ficoll-Histopaque density gradient centrifugation and then cryopreserved in the vapor phase of liquid nitrogen. Purity and quantity of every magnetically sorted T cell population were checked by analytical flow cytometry. Genomic DNA was isolated from each sorted fraction and quantified by UV absorbance on a Nanodrop 2000c. In regard to this clone: Its cognate antigen has yet to be identified. Per-nucleotide qualities are absent, and no much larger clonotype sits a single base away.

Using the deep immunoSEQ assay, multiplex PCR amplified TCR CDR3 regions from genomic DNA. For each cell subset, the extracted genomic DNA was distributed evenly across all wells of several immunoSEQ 96-well plates, and each plate served as one replicate. For sorted subsets, 200 to 250 ng of genomic DNA, equivalent to roughly 33,000 T cell genomes, went into each replicate PCR. The purified libraries were quantified using a Qubit 3.0 fluorometer, sized with a Bioanalyzer 2100, and then quantified again using the KAPA Library Quantification kit. Every immunoSEQ 96-well plate was sequenced on a dedicated single-read 150-cycle Illumina NextSeq 550 flow cell. Under the source paper's analysis protocol: The immunoSEQ output contained only junctional sequences without quality scores, so filtering could not match that applied to full-length reads. To assign V/J genes and CDR3, sequences were annotated using PyIR, a Python wrapper for IgBLAST v1.9, with IMGT germline references. Reads were filtered out if the reads had weak V/J assignments (E-value above 1e-6), no CDR3, stop codons, out-of-frame junctions, or ambiguous translated residues. V3J clonotypes were defined as sequences sharing an identical inferred V gene, J gene, and CDR3 amino acid sequence. Percentage overlap between repertoires was calculated by dividing the number of shared unique clonotypes by the size of the smaller repertoire. RTK rarefaction, the Chao1 estimator, and Recon v2.1 estimates of unobserved clonotypes were used to assess repertoire richness. Generation probabilities were computed with OLGA for all TCRbeta clonotypes obtained by the gDNA method from several donors. Sourced from immuneACCESS, this table was stored by TCRdb with only in-frame sequences that have V and J called. A share of the clones is absent; for the studies checked, an unresolved V gene accounts for under half, and the remainder has no known explanation. V and J calls and clone size are copied from that table; D and trimming were computed from the DNA. For this sample there are 2,500,000 or so clones; 92% appear just once. Together, the top ten hold about 0.36% of the sample.

Study-wide conclusions, independent of this receptor: Rarefaction of sorted-subset datasets indicated incomplete sequencing despite the large sequencing depth. Because the study included only a small number of donors, the genetic and exposure-history diversity represented was limited. Sampling was restricted to blood, and TCR repertoires in tissue are likely to differ from TCR repertoires in blood. Sharing across several donors was observed for around 5% of naive CD4, 3% to 3.5% of naive CD8, around 2.5% of memory CD4, and roughly 0.43% of memory CD8 clonotypes. Compared with non-shared clonotypes, clonotypes shared by all four sorted-subset donors had higher generation probabilities. Naive subsets generally had larger estimated clonotype richness than memory subsets. Pairwise subsampling indicated that sequencing depth was expected to affect the degree of clonotype sharing among donors.

This clonotype was sampled from a man between 18 and 29 years old in good health. Some clones in this sample may be carry-over from other donors' samples. Material for sequencing was naive CD4+ T cells from PBMCs. This specimen's cell subset or site label, per the study, means: CD45RA+ positively selected.

In nucleotide form, the sequence is TGTGCCAGCAGGGGGACAGGGGGCTGGCATGGCTACACCTTC. The translation is CASRGTGGWHGYTF. The chain couples TRBV27 to TRBJ1-2; the central 12 bases match TRBD1. The germline V end is reduced by 6 bases and the J end by 6 bases; junction bases left unmatched: 5. Spanning cysteine to phenylalanine, the CDR3 consists of 14 amino acids. Here the CDR3 DNA is all that survives: 42 bases in frame from base 1. For CDR1 and CDR2, the germline V gene (reference sequence) lists MNHEY and SMNVEV.